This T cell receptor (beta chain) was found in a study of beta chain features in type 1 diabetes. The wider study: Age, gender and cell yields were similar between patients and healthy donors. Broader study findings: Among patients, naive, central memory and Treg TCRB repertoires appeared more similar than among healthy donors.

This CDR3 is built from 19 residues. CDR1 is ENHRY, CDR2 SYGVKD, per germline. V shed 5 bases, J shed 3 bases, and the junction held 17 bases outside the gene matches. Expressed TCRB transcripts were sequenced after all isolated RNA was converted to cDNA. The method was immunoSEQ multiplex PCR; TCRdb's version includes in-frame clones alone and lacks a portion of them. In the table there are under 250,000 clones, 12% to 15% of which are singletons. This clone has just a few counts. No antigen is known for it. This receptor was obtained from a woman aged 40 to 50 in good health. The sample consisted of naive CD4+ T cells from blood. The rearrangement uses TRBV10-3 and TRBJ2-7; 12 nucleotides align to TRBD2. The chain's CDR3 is CAISPTQLAGGRSRYEQYF. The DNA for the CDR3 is TGTGCCATCAGTCCAACGCAACTAGCGGGGGGCCGATCCCGCTACGAGCAGTACTTC.